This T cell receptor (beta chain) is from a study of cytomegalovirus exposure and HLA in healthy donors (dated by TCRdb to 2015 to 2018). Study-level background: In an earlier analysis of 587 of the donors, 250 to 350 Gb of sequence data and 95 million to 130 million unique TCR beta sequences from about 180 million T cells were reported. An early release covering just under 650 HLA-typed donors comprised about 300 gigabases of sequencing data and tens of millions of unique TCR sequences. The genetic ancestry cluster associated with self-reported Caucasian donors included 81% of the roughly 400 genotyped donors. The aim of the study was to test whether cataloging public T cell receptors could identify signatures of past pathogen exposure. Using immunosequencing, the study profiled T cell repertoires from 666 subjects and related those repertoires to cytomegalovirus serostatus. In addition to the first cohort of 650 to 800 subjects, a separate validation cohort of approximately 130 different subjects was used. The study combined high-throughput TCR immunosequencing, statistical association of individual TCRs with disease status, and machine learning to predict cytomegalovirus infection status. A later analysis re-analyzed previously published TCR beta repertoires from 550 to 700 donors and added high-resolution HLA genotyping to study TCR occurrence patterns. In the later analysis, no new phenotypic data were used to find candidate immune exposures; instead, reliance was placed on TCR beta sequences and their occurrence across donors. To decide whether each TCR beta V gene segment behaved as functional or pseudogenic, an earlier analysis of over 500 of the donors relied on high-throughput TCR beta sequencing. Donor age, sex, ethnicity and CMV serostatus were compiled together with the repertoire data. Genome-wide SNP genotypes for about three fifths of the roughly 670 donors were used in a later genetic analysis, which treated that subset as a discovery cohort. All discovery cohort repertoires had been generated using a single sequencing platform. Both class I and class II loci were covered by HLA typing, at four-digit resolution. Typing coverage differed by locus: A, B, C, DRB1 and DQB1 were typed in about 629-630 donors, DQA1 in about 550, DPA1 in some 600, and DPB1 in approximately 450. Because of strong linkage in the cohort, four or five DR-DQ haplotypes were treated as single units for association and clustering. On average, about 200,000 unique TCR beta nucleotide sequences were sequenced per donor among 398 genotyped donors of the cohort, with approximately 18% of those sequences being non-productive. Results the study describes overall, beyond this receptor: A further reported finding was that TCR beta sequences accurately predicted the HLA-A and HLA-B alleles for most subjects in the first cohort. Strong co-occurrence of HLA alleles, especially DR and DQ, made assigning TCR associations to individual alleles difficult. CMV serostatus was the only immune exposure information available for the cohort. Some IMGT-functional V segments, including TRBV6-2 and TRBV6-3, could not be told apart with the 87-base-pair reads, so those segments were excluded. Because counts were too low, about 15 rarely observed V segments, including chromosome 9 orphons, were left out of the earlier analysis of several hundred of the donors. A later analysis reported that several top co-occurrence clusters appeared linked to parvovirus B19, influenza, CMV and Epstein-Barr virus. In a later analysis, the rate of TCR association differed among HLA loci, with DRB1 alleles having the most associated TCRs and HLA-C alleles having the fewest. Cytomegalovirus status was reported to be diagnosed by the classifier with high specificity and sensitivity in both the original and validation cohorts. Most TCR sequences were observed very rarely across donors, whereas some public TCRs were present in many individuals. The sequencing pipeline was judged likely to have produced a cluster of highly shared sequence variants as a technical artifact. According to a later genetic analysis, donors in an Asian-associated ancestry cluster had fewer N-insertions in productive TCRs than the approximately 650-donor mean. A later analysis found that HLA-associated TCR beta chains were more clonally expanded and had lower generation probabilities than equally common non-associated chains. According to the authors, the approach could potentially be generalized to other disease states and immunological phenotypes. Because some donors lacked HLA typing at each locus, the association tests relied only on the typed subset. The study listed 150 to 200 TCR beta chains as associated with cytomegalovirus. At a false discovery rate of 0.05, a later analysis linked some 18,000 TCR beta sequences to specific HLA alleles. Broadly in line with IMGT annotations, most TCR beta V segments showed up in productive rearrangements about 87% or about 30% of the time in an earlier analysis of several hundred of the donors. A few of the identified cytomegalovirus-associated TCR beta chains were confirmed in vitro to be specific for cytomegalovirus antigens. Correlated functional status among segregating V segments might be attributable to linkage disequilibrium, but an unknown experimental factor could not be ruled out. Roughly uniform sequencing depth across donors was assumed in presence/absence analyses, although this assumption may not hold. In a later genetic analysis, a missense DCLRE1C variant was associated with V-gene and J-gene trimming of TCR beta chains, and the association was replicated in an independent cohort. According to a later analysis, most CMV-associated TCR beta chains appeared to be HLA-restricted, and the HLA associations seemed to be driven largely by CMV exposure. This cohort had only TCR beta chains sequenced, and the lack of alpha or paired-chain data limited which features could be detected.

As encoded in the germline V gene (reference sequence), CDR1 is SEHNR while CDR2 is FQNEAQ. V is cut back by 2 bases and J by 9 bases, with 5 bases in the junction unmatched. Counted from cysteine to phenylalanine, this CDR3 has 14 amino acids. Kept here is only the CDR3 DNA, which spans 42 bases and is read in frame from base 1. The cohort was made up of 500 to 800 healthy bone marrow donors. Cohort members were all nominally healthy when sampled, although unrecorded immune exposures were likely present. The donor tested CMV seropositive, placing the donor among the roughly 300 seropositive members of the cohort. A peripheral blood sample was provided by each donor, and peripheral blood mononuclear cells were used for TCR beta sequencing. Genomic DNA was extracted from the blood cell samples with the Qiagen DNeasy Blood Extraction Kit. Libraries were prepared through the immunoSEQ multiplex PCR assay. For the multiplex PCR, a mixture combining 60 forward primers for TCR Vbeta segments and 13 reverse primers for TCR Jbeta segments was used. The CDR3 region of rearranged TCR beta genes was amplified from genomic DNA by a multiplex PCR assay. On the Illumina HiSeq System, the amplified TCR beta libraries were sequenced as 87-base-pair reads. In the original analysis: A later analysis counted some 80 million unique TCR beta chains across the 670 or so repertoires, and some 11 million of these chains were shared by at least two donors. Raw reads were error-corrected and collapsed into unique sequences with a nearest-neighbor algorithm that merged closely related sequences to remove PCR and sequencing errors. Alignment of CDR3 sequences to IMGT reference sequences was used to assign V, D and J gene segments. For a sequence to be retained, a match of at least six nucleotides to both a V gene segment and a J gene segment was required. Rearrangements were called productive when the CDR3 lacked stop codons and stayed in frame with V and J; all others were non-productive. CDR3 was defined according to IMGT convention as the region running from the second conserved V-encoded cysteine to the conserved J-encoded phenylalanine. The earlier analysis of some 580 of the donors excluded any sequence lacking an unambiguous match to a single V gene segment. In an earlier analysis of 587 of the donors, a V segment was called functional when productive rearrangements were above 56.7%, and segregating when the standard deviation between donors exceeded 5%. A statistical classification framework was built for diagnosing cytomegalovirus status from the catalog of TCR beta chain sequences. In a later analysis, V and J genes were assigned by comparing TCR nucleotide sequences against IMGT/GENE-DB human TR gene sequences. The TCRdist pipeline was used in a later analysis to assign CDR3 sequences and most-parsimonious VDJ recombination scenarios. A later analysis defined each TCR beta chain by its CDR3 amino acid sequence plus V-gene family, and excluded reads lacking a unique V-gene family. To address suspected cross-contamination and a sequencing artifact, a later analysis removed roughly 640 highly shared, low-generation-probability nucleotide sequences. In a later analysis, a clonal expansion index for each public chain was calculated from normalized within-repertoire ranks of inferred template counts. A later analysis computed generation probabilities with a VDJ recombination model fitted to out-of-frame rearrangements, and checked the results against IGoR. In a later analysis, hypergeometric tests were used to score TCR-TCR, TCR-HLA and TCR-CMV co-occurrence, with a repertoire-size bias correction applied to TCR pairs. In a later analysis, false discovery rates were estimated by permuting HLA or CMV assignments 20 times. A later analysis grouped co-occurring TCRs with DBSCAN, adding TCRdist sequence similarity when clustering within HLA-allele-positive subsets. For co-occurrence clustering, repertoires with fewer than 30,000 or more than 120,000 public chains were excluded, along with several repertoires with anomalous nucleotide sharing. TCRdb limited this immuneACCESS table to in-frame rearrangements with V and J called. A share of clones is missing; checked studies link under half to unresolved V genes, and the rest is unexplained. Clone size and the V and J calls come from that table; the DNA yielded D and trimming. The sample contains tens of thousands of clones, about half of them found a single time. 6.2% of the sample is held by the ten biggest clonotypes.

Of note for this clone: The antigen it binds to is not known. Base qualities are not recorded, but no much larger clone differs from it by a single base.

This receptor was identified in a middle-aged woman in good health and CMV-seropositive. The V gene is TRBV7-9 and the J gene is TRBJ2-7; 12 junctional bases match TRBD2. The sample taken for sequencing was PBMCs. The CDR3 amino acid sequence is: CASSLSWTSGTQYF. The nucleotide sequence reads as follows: TGTGCCAGCAGCTTATCCTGGACTAGCGGGACGCAGTACTTC. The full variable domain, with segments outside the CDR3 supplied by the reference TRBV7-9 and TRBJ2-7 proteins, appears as DTGVSQNPRHKITKRGQNVTFRCDPISEHNRLYWYRQTLGQGPEFLTYFQNEAQLEKSRLLSDRFSAERPKGSFSTLEIQRTEQGDSAMYLCASSLSWTSGTQYFGPGTRLTVT.